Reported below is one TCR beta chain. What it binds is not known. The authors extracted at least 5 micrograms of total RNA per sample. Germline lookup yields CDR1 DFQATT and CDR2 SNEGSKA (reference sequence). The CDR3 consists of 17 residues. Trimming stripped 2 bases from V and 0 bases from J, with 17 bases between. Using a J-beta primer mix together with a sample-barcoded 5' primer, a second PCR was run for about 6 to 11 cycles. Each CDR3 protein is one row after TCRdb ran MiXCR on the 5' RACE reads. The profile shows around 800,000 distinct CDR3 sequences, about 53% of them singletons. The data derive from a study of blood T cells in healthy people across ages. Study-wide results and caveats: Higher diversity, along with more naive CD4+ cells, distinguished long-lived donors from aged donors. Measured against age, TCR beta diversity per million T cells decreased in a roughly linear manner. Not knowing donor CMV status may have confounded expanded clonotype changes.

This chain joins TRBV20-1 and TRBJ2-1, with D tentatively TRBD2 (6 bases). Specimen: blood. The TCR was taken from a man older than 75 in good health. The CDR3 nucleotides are TGCAGTGCTAGAACTCTAGGGACTCTCAGCTCCTACAATGAGCAGTTCTTC. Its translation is CSARTLGTLSSYNEQFF.